At least ten counts were recorded for the clone carrying this T cell receptor beta chain. This sample stems from a study of molecular identifiers for immune sequencing clone quantification. TCRdb re-analysed the PCR reads in MiXCR, keeping a single row per CDR3 protein. This table has under 85,000 distinct CDR3 sequences, 15% to 20% appearing once. With 0 bases removed from V and 4 bases from J, the gap between germline ends came to 13 bases. The CDR3 length is 16 residues. Germline assignment: CDR1 LGHNA and CDR2 YSLEER. This TCR was recovered from a human donor in good health. Some libraries in this study had Jurkat cell RNA spiked in. The sequencing input was naive CD8+ T cells from blood, with Jurkat cell RNA spiked in. Subset meaning: FACS-sorted CD8+CD4-CCR7+CD45RA+ naive T cells. This chain joins TRBV4-3 and TRBJ2-1; D is possibly TRBD1 or TRBD2 (6 bases each). The CDR3 bases are TGCGCCAGCAGCCAAGATTGGGGGGCGGGGTACAATGAGCAGTTCTTC. It translates to CASSQDWGAGYNEQFF.